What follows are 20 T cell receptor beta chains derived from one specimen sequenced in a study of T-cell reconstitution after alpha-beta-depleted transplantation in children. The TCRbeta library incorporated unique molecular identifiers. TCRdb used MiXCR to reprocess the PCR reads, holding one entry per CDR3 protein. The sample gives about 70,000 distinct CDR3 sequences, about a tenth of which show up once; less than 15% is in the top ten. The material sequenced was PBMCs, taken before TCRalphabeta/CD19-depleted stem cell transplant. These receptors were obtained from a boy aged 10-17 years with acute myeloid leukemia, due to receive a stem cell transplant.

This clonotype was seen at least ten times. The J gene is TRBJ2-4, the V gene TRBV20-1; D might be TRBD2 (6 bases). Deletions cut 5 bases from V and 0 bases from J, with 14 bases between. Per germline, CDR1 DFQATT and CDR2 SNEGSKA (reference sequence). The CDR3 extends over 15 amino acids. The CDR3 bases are TGCAGTGCTTCACCATTAGCGGTAGCCAAAAACATTCAGTACTTC. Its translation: CSASPLAVAKNIQYF.

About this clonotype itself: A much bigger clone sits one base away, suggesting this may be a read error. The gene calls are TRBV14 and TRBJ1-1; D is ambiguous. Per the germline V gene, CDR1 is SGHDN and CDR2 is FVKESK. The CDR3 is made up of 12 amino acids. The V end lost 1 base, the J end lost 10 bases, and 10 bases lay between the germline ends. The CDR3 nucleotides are TGTGCCAGCAGCCAAGTGTTAGGAGGAGCTTTCTTT. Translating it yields CASSQVLGGAFF.

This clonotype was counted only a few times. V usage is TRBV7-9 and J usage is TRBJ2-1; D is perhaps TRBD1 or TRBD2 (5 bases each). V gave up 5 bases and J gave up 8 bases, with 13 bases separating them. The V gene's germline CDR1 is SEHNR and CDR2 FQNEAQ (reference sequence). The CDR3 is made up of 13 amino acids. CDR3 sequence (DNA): TGTGCCAGCAGCCATCGGATGGGGGATGAGCAGTTCTTC. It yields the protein CASSHRMGDEQFF.

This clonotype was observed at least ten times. This CDR3 reads CASSQLAGGDNEQFF. In DNA form, the CDR3 reads TGTGCCAGCTCACAGCTAGCGGGGGGTGACAATGAGCAGTTCTTC. The chain joins TRBV18 to TRBJ2-1; 11 bases agree with TRBD2. J lost 5 bases, V lost 4 bases, and 4 bases had no gene match. Germline-derived CDR1 and CDR2 are KGHSH and LQKENI. The CDR3 covers 15 residues.

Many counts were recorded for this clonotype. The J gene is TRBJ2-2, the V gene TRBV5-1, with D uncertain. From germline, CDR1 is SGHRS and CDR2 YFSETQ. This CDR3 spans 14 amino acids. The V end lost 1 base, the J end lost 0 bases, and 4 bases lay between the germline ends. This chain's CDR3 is CASSLNANTGELFF. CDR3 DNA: TGCGCCAGCAGCTTGAACGCGAACACCGGGGAGCTGTTTTTT.

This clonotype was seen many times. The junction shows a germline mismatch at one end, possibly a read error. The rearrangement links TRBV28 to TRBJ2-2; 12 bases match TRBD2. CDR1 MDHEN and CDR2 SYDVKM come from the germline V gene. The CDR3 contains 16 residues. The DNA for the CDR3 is TGTGCCAGCAGTTTAAGGACTAGCGGGAACGCCGGGGAGCTGTTTTTT. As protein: CASSLRTSGNAGELFF.

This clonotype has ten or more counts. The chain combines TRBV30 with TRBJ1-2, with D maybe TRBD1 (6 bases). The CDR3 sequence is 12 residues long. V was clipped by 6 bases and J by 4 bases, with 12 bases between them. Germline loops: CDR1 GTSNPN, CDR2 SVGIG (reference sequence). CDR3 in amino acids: CACRGGTYGYTF. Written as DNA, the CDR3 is TGTGCCTGTCGCGGGGGCACCTATGGCTACACCTTC. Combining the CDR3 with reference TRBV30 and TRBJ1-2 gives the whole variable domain SQTIHQWPATLVQPVGSPLSLECTVEGTSNPNLYWYRQAAGRGLQLLFYSVGIGQISSEVPQNLSASRPQDRQFILSSKKLLLSDSGFYLCACRGGTYGYTFGSGTRLTVV.

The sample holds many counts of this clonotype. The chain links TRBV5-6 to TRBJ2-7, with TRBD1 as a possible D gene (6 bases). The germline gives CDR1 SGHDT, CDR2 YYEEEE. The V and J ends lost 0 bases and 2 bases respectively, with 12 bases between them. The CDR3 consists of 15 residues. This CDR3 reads CASSLGQGKAYEQYF. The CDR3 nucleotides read TGTGCCAGCAGCTTGGGCCAGGGGAAGGCCTACGAGCAGTACTTC.

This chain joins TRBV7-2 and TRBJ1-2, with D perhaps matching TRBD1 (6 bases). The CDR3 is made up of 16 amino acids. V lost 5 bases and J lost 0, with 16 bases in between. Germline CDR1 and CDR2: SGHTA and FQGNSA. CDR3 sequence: CASSPLGHQANYGYTF. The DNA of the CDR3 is TGTGCCAGCAGCCCTCTGGGACATCAAGCTAACTATGGCTACACCTTC.

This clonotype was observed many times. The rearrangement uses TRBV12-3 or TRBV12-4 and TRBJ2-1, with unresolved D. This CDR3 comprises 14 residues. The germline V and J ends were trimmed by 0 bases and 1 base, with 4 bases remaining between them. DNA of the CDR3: TGTGCCAGCAGTTTAGCGGCTTCCTACAATGAGCAGTTCTTC. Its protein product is CASSLAASYNEQFF.

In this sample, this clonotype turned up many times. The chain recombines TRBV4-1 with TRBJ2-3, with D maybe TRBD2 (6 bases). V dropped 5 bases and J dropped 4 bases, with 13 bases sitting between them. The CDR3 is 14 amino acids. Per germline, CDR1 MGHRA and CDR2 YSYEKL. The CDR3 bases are TGCGCCAGCAGCTTCCCCGGGGGAGCAGATACGCAGTATTTT. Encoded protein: CASSFPGGADTQYF.

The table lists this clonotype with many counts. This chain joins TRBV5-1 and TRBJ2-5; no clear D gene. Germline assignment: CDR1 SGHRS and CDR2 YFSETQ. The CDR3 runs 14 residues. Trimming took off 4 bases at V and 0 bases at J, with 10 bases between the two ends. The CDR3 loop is CASSRRDYQETQYF. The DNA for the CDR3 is TGCGCCAGCAGCCGACGTGACTACCAAGAGACCCAGTACTTC.

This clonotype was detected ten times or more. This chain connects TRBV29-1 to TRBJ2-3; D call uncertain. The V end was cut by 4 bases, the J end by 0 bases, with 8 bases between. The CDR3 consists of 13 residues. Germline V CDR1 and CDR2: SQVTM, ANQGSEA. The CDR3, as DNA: TGCAGCGTTGTTACATTTAGCACAGATACGCAGTATTTT. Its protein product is CSVVTFSTDTQYF.

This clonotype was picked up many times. CDR3 in DNA: TGCAGTGCTCCCCACTATGGCTACACCTTC. Encoded protein: CSAPHYGYTF. This chain connects TRBV20-1 to TRBJ1-2; no clear D. V was clipped by 5 bases and J by 3 bases, with 4 bases between them. The CDR3 loop spans 10 amino acids. Germline V gene sequence: CDR1 DFQATT, CDR2 SNEGSKA (reference sequence).

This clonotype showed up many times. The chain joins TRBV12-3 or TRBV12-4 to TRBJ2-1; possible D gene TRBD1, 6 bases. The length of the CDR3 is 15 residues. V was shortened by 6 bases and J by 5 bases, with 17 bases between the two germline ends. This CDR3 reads CASSLFGQRDNEQFF. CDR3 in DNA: TGTGCCAGCAGCCTCTTCGGACAGCGCGACAATGAGCAGTTCTTC.

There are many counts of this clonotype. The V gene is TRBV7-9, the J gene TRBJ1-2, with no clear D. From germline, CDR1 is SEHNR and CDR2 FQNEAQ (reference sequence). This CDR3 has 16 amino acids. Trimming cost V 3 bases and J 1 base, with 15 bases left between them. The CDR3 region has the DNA TGTGCCAGCAGCTTGGACTGGACGGACTATAACTATGGCTACACCTTC. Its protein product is CASSLDWTDYNYGYTF.

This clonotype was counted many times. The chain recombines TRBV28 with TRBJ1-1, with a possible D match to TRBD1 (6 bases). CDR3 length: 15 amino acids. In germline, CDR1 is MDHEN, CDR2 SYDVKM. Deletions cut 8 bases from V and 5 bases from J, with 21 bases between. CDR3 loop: CASEEVRGARTEAFF. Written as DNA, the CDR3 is TGTGCCAGCGAAGAGGTGCGGGGGGCGCGGACTGAAGCTTTCTTT.

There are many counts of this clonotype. CDR3 amino acids: CASSSPRPDTDTQYF. CDR3 DNA sequence: TGTGCCAGCAGCTCCCCGCGCCCAGACACAGATACGCAGTATTTT. The genes are TRBV5-5 and TRBJ2-3; D unclear. From germline, CDR1 is SGHKS and CDR2 YYEKEE (reference sequence). Trimming pared 3 bases from V and 2 bases from J, leaving 13 bases between. This CDR3 comprises 15 residues.

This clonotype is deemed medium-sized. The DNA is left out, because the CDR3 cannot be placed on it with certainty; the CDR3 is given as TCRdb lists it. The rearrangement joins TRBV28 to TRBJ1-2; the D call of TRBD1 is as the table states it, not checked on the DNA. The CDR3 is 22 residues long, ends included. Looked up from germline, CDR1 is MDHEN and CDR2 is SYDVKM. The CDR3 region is CASSRDGGYTFGSGTQGHGYTF.

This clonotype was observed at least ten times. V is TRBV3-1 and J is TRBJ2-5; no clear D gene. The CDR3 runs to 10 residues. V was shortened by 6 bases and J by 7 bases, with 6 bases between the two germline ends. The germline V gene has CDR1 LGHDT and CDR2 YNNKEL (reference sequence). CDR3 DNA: TGTGCCAGCAGTCGAGGGACCCAGTACTTC. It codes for CASSRGTQYF.